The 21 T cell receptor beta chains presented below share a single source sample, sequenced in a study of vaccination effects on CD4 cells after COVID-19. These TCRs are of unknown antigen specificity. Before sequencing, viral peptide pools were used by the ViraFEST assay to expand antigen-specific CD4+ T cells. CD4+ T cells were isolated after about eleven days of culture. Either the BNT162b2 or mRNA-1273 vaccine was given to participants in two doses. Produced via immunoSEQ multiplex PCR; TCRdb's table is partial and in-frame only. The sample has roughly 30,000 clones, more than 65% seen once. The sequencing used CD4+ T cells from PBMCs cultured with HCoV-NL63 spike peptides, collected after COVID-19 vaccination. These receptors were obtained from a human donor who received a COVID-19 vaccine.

CDR3: CASNPQGWGTDTQYF. Here the CDR3 DNA reads TGTGCCAGCAACCCCCAGGGTTGGGGCACAGATACGCAGTATTTT. The V call is TRBV25-1, the J call TRBJ2-3; perhaps TRBD1 as D (5 bases). Per germline, CDR1 MGHDK and CDR2 SYGVNS. This CDR3 has 15 amino acids. The V gene lost 7 bases and the J gene lost 1 base, with 15 bases spanning the gap. The variable domain in full, with the rest retrieved from reference TRBV25-1 and TRBJ2-3, is EADIYQTPRYLVIGTGKKITLECSQTMGHDKMYWYQQDPGMELHLIHYSYGVNSTEKGDLSSESTVSRIRTEHFPLTLESARPSHTSQYLCASNPQGWGTDTQYFGPGTRLTVL.

The CDR3 DNA follows: TGTGCCAGCAGCCCCACACCGACAGGGAATGAGCAGTTCTTC. Encoded protein: CASSPTPTGNEQFF. V and J are TRBV11-3 and TRBJ2-1; 7 nucleotides align to TRBD1. Germline V lookup: CDR1 SGHNT, CDR2 YENEEA. The CDR3 sequence is 14 residues long. V dropped 5 bases and J dropped 7; count of bases not matched to a gene: 8.

This CDR3 is CASSSSTGVGTQYF. The DNA of the CDR3 is TGCGCCAGCAGCAGCTCGACAGGGGTGGGTACGCAGTATTTT. V is TRBV5-1 and J is TRBJ2-3, with 8 nucleotides matching TRBD1. V lost 4 bases and J lost 8; bases outside the gene matches: 9. Germline V gene lookup returns CDR1 SGHRS and CDR2 YFSETQ. The CDR3 covers 14 residues.

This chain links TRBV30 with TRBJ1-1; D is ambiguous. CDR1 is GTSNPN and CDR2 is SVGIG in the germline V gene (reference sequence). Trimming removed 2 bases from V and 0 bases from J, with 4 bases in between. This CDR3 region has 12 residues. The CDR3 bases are TGTGCCTGGAGTCAGTTGAACACTGAAGCTTTCTTT. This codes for CAWSQLNTEAFF.

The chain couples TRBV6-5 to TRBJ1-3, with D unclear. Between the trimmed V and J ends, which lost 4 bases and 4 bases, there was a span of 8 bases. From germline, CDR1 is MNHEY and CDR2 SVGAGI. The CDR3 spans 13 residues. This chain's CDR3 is CASSFGLGNTIYF. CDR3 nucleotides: TGTGCCAGCAGTTTTGGCCTGGGAAACACCATATATTTT.

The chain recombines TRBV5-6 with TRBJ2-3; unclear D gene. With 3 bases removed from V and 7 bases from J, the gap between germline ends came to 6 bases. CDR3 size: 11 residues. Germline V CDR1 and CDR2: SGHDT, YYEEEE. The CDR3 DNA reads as TGTGCCAGCAGCTCCGCGCATACGCAGTATTTT. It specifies CASSSAHTQYF.

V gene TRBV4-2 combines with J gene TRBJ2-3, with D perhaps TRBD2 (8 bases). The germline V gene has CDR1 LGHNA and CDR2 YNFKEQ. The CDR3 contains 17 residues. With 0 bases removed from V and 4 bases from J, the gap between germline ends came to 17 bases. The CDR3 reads CASSQEGTAGAADTQYF. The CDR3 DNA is TGTGCCAGCAGCCAAGAAGGGACAGCGGGGGCGGCAGATACGCAGTATTTT.

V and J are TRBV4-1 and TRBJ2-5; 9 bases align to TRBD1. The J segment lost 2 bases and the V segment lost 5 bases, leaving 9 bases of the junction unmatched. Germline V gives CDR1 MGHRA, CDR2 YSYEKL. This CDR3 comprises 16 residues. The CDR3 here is CASSSTSGTGQETQYF. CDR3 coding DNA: TGCGCCAGCAGCTCGACCTCCGGGACAGGGCAAGAGACCCAGTACTTC.

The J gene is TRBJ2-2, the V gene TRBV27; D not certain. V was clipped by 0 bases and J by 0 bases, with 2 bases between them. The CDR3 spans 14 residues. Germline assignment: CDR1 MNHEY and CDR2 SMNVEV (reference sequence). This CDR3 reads CASSLSANTGELFF. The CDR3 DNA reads TGTGCCAGCAGTTTATCTGCGAACACCGGGGAGCTGTTTTTT.

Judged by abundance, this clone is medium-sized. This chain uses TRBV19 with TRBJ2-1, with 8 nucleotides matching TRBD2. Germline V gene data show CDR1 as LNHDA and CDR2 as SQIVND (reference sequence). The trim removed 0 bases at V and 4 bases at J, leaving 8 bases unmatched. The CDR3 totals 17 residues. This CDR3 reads CASSIEGREGVYNEQFF. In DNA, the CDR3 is TGTGCCAGTAGTATAGAAGGACGGGAGGGTGTGTACAATGAGCAGTTCTTC.

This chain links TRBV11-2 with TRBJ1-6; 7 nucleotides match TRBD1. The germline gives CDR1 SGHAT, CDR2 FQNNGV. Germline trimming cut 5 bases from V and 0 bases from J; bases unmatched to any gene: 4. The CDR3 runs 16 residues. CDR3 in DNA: TGTGCCAGCAGCAGGGGGCGGGGCTCCTATAATTCACCCCTCCACTTT. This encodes CASSRGRGSYNSPLHF.

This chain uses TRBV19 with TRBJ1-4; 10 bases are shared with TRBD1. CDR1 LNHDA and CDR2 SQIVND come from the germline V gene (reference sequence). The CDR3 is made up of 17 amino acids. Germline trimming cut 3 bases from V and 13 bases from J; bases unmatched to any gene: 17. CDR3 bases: TGTGCCAGTAGTATCTCTTGGACCGGGACAGGGGAGTCGGGACTGTTTTTT. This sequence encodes CASSISWTGTGESGLFF.

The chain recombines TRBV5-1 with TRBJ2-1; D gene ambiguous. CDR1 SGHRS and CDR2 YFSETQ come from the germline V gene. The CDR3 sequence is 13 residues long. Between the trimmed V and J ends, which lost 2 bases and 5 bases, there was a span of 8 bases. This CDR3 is CASSFEGNNEQFF. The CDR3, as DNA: TGCGCCAGCAGCTTTGAAGGGAACAATGAGCAGTTCTTC.

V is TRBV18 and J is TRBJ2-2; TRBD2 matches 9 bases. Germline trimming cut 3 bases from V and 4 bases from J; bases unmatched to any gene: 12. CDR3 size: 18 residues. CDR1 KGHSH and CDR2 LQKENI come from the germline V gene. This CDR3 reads CASSPRTSEGPGTGELFF. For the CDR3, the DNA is TGTGCCAGCTCACCTCGGACTAGCGAGGGGCCGGGCACCGGGGAGCTGTTTTTT. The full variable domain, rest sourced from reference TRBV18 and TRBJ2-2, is NAGVMQNPRHLVRRRGQEARLRCSPMKGHSHVYWYRQLPEEGLKFMVYLQKENIIDESGMPKERFSAEFPKEGPSILRIQQVVRGDSAAYFCASSPRTSEGPGTGELFFGEGSRLTVL.

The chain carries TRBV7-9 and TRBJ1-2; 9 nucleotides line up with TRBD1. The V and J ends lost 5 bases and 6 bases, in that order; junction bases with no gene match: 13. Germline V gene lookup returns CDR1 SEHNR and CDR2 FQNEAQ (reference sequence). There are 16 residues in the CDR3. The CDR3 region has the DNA TGTGCCAGCAGCCCTCCCGTCCTGGACAGGGGTCATGGCTACACCTTC. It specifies CASSPPVLDRGHGYTF.

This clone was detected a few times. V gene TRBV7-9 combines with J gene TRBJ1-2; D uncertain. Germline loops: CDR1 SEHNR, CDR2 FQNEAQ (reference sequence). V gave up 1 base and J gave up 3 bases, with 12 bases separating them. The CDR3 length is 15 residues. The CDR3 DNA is TGTGCCAGCAGCTTAGTAGGCAGCCCCTACTATGGCTACACCTTC. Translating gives CASSLVGSPYYGYTF. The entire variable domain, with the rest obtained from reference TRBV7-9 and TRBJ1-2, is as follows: DTGVSQNPRHKITKRGQNVTFRCDPISEHNRLYWYRQTLGQGPEFLTYFQNEAQLEKSRLLSDRFSAERPKGSFSTLEIQRTEQGDSAMYLCASSLVGSPYYGYTFGSGTRLTVV.

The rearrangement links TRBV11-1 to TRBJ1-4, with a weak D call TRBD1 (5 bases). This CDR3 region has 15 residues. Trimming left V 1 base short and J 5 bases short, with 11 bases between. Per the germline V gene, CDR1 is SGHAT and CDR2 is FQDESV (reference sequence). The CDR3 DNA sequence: TGTGCCAGCAGCTTAGGAGGGACGGCAAATGAAAAACTGTTTTTT. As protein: CASSLGGTANEKLFF.

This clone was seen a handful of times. The CDR3 DNA reads as TGTGCCAGCAGCCAGGGAGCGGGAGGGCCCTCAGATACGCAGTATTTT. Translated, it gives CASSQGAGGPSDTQYF. V gene TRBV7-7 combines with J gene TRBJ2-3; 10 bases line up with TRBD2. Germline V CDR1 and CDR2: SSHAT, FNYEAQ (reference sequence). The trim removed 5 bases at V and 4 bases at J, leaving 9 bases unmatched. CDR3 length: 16 residues.

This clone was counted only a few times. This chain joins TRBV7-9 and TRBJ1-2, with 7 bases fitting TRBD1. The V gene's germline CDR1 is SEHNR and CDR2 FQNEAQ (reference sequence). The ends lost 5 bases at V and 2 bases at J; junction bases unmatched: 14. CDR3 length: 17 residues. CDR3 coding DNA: TGTGCCAGCAGCACAGGGGCAGGGAGGCGTATAAACTATGGCTACACCTTC. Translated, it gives CASSTGAGRRINYGYTF.

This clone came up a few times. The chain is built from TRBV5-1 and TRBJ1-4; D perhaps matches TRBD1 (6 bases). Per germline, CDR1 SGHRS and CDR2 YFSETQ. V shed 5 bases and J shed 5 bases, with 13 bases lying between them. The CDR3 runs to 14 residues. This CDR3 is CASRLTGGNEKLFF. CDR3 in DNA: TGCGCCAGCAGATTGACAGGCGGAAATGAAAAACTGTTTTTT.

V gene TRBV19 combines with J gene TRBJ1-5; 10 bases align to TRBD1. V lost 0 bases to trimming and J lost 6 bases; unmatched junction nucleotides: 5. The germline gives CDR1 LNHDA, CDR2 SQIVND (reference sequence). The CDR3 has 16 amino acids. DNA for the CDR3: TGTGCCAGTAGTATAGATGGACAGGGGGGTGGTCAGCCCCAGCATTTT. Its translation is CASSIDGQGGGQPQHF.